This T cell receptor beta chain was recorded in a study of control samples from healthy donors and cancer patients. The count of this clone is one. Clones were sequenced by immunoSEQ multiplex PCR, and TCRdb holds only the in-frame ones, with some missing. The sample consists of 130,000 or so clones, about nine tenths of them appearing once. The specimen sequenced was blood. The receptor's source is a woman between 50 and 59 years old in good health.

Here the CDR3 reads CASSSSSSRGAEKLFF. In nucleotides, the CDR3 is TGTGCCAGCAGCTCCTCCAGTTCCAGGGGGGCAGAAAAACTGTTTTTT. V gene TRBV7-8 combines with J gene TRBJ1-4, with 7 bases lining up with TRBD1. The CDR3 consists of 16 residues. From germline, CDR1 is SGHVS and CDR2 FQNEAQ. V trimming: 4 bases; J trimming: 8 bases; junction bases outside the gene matches: 13.